The next 11 T cell receptor beta chains were all read from a single sample in a study of cytotoxic CD8 clonotypes in ibrutinib-treated CLL. Clones were sequenced by immunoSEQ multiplex PCR, and TCRdb holds only the in-frame ones, with some missing. Seen here are about 120,000 clones, 80% to 90% observed once, and the top ten hold under 2.5%. Sample: PBMCs, taken after 24 months of ibrutinib treatment. The origin of the receptors is a human donor with chronic lymphocytic leukemia.

V and J are TRBV10-3 and TRBJ1-3; D gene unclear. Trimming took off 5 bases at V and 0 bases at J, with 14 bases between the two ends. CDR1 is ENHRY and CDR2 is SYGVKD in the germline V gene. The CDR3 extends over 16 amino acids. CDR3 bases: TGTGCCATCAGTCCAGAGGGCCCGAACTCTGGAAACACCATATATTTT. It codes for CAISPEGPNSGNTIYF.

This chain connects TRBV9 to TRBJ2-7, with D perhaps matching TRBD1 or TRBD2 (5 bases each). Trimming cost V 4 bases and J 6 bases, with 17 bases left between them. From germline, CDR1 is SGDLS and CDR2 YYNGEE. The CDR3 runs to 14 residues. The CDR3 loop is CASSPLTEGGEQYF. The CDR3 DNA sequence: TGTGCCAGCAGCCCCCTGACAGAAGGAGGCGAGCAGTACTTC.

The rearrangement links TRBV2 to TRBJ1-4; maybe TRBD1 (6 bases). CDR1 SNHLY and CDR2 FYNNEI come from the germline V gene. V lost 6 bases and J lost 13, with 12 bases in between. This CDR3 contains 11 residues. The CDR3 here is CASSQQGALFF. The CDR3 DNA sequence: TGTGCCAGCAGCCAACAGGGTGCACTGTTTTTT.

This chain uses TRBV27 with TRBJ2-1; 9 bases match TRBD1. V was pared by 0 bases and J by 7 bases, with 10 bases of the junction left unmatched. Germline CDR1 reads MNHEY; CDR2 reads SMNVEV (reference sequence). The CDR3 length is 17 residues. The CDR3 region has the DNA TGTGCCAGCAGTTTATCGACAGGGGGGTACAGGATTAATGAGCAGTTCTTC. Protein: CASSLSTGGYRINEQFF.

V is TRBV6-5 and J is TRBJ1-3, with a tentative D call TRBD1 (5 bases). This CDR3 is built from 16 residues. Trimming cost V 4 bases and J 1 base, with 14 bases left between them. CDR1 and CDR2 (germline): MNHEY, SVGAGI. CDR3 in DNA: TGTGCCAGCAGTTGGGACCGAGGAACGTCTGGAAACACCATATATTTT. Protein sequence: CASSWDRGTSGNTIYF.

The genes are TRBV30 and TRBJ2-2; 10 bases match TRBD2. J lost 5 bases, V lost 0 bases, and 3 bases had no gene match. This CDR3 has 15 residues. Germline CDR1 reads GTSNPN; CDR2 reads SVGIG (reference sequence). This CDR3 is CAWSVAGGPTGELFF. The CDR3 DNA is TGTGCCTGGAGTGTAGCGGGGGGGCCGACCGGGGAGCTGTTTTTT.

The chain uses TRBV10-3 and TRBJ2-7, with 8 positions matching TRBD1. This CDR3 is built from 13 residues. Trimming took 6 bases from V and 0 from J; bases not matched to a gene: 1. Looked up from germline, CDR1 is ENHRY and CDR2 is SYGVKD. The CDR3, as DNA: TGTGCCATCAGCGGACAGGGCTCCTACGAGCAGTACTTC. Amino acids: CAISGQGSYEQYF.

The chain links TRBV5-6 to TRBJ1-2; 8 bases match TRBD1. Germline V gives CDR1 SGHDT, CDR2 YYEEEE. The CDR3 runs 12 residues. The V gene end was trimmed by 4 bases and the J gene end by 5 bases; junction bases not matched to a gene: 1. For the CDR3, the DNA is TGTGCCAGCAGCCGGACAGGGTATGGCTACACCTTC. The encoded protein is CASSRTGYGYTF. Full variable domain (remainder filled in from reference TRBV5-6 and TRBJ1-2): DAGVTQSPTHLIKTRGQQVTLRCSPKSGHDTVSWYQQALGQGPQFIFQYYEEEERQRGNFPDRFSGHQFPNYSSELNVNALLLGDSALYLCASSRTGYGYTFGSGTRLTVV.

The J gene is TRBJ1-1, the V gene TRBV7-9; D is unclear. Germline-derived CDR1 and CDR2 are SEHNR and FQNEAQ (reference sequence). V lost 1 base to trimming and J lost 8 bases, with 17 bases between them. The CDR3 extends over 15 amino acids. CDR3 loop: CASSLGGSQREEAFF. The CDR3 DNA follows: TGTGCCAGCAGCTTAGGAGGTTCCCAGAGGGAGGAAGCTTTCTTT. Using reference TRBV7-9 and TRBJ1-1 for the parts outside the CDR3, the full variable domain is DTGVSQNPRHKITKRGQNVTFRCDPISEHNRLYWYRQTLGQGPEFLTYFQNEAQLEKSRLLSDRFSAERPKGSFSTLEIQRTEQGDSAMYLCASSLGGSQREEAFFGQGTRLTVV.

The genes are TRBV7-3 and TRBJ1-2, with 9 bases identical to TRBD1. With V trimmed by 5 bases and J by 5 bases, 12 bases remained unmatched. Per germline, CDR1 SGHTA and CDR2 FQGTGA. CDR3 length equals 16 residues. The CDR3 loop reads CASSPGVGQGRYGYTF. CDR3 sequence (DNA): TGTGCCAGCAGCCCTGGGGTGGGACAGGGCAGGTATGGCTACACCTTC. The full variable domain, with the rest looked up from reference TRBV7-3 and TRBJ1-2, is GAGVSQTPSNKVTEKGKYVELRCDPISGHTALYWYRQSLGQGPEFLIYFQGTGAADDSGLPNDRFFAVRPEGSVSTLKIQRTERGDSAVYLCASSPGVGQGRYGYTFGSGTRLTVV.

The chain recombines TRBV5-4 with TRBJ1-2; D ambiguous. The CDR3 sequence is 14 residues long. From germline, CDR1 is SGHNT and CDR2 YYREEE (reference sequence). Trimming took off 0 bases at V and 6 bases at J, with 12 bases between the two ends. The CDR3 region has the DNA TGTGCCAGCAGCTTGGCCGGAAGAGACCATGGCTACACCTTC. Encoded protein: CASSLAGRDHGYTF.